This T cell receptor beta chain was retrieved from a study of post-analysis software for immune sequencing data. Study-wide results and limits: Several TRBV segments occurring more often in patients than controls included TRBV5-6, TRBV5-1 and TRBV20-1.

Unique molecular identifiers had been added to the TCR beta cDNA libraries. One entry per CDR3 protein, called by TCRdb with MiXCR from the PCR reads. Counted here are 160,000 or so distinct CDR3 sequences, under 40% occurring once; the ten biggest clones make up 25% to 35%. This clonotype was detected ten times or more. Its antigen is unidentified. This CDR3 is built from 13 residues. CDR1 is SGHTA and CDR2 is FQGNSA in the germline V gene. Trimming removed 3 bases from V and 7 bases from J, with 12 bases in between. This clonotype originated in a girl between 5 and 17 years old with multiple sclerosis. The chain is built from TRBV7-2 and TRBJ2-5; D is uncertain. Sequencing used blood, obtained after autologous hematopoietic stem cell transplantation. CDR3 sequence: CASSLAQLGTQYF. The CDR3 DNA reads TGTGCCAGCAGCTTGGCCCAATTAGGGACCCAGTACTTC.